Listed here are 2 T cell receptor beta chains from one sample, sequenced in a study of T cell clonality in common variable immunodeficiency (dated by TCRdb to the mid-2010s). Receptor libraries were prepared by the immunoSEQ multiplex PCR assay. TCRdb retrieved this table from immuneACCESS and kept in-frame rearrangements only. Not all clones are present; in checked studies, unresolved V genes account for under half, and no reason is known for the remainder. The table shows over 55,000 clones here, with no singletons. The ten largest account for approximately 1.7% of the sample. The sequencing sample was made of peripheral blood mononuclear cells. The receptors here all came from a person aged 18 to 75 in good health.

The table lists this clone with many counts. The read finishes 3 residues shy of the CDR3 end, and the germline J gene is used to complete it. This rearrangement joins TRBV5-1 to TRBJ2-7; TRBD1 matches at 9 bases. V dropped 4 bases and J dropped 4; count of bases not matched to a gene: 9. Germline V gene lookup returns CDR1 SGHRS and CDR2 YFSETQ. The CDR3 contains 15 residues. This chain's CDR3 is CASSPYGTGSYEQYF. CDR3 DNA (partial): TGCGCCAGCAGCCCTTACGGGACAGGGTCATACGAG.

This clone was seen ten or more times. From the germline J gene comes the end of the CDR3, since the read stops 3 residues before it. J is TRBJ2-3 and V is TRBV5-1, with D perhaps TRBD1 (6 bases). CDR3 length equals 16 residues. Germline V gives CDR1 SGHRS, CDR2 YFSETQ. V dropped 1 base and J dropped 6 bases, with 18 bases sitting between them. The CDR3 here is CASSLNGQRLPDTQYF. The CDR3 bases that were read are TGCGCCAGCAGCTTGAATGGACAGCGGCTCCCGGATACG.